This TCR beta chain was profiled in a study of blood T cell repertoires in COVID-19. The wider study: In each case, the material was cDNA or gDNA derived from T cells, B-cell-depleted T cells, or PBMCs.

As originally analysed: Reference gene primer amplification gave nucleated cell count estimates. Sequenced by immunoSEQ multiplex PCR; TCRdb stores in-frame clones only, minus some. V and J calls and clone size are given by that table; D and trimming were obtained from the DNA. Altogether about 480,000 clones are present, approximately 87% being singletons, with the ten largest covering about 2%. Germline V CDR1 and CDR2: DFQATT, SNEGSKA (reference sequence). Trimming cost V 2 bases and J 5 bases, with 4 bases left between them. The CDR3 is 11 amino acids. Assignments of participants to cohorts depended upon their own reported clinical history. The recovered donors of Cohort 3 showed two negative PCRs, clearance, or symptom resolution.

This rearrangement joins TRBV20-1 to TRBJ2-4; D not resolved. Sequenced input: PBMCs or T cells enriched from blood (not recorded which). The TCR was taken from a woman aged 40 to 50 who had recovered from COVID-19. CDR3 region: CSARQENIQYF. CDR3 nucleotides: TGCAGTGCTAGACAGGAAAACATTCAGTACTTC.